This TCR beta chain appears in the sequencing data of a study of blood T cell repertoires in COVID-19. The authors' processing: Amplifying reference gene primers gave estimates of nucleated cell counts. Sequencing used immunoSEQ multiplex PCR; TCRdb keeps in-frame clones, though not all of them. The V and J calls and clone size come from that table; D and trimming were worked out from the DNA. The sample contains roughly 400,000 clones, 90% of which appear only once. In terms of age and location, participants ranged from roughly 18 to 100 years and lived in 24 US areas. Specimen: PBMCs or T cells enriched from blood (not recorded which). This clonotype was obtained from a man between 18 and 29 years old who had recovered from COVID-19.

CDR3 amino acids: CASSPTRGSGRYDGELFF. CDR3 DNA: TGTGCCAGCTCACCAACCCGGGGTAGCGGGAGATACGACGGGGAGCTGTTTTTT. The chain joins TRBV18 to TRBJ2-2, with 9 bases aligning to TRBD2. The CDR3 spans 18 residues. The trim removed 2 bases at V and 7 bases at J, leaving 14 bases unmatched. Per germline, CDR1 KGHSH and CDR2 LQKENI.